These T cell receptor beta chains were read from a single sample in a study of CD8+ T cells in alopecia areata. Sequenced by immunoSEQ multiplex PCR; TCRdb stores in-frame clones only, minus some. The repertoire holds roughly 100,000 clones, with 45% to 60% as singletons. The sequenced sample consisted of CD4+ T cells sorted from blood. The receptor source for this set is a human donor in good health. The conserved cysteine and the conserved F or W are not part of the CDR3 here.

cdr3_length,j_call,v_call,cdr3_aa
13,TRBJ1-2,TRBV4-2,ASSQNPGANYGYT
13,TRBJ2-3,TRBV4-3,ASSQGGSRTDTQY
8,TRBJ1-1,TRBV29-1,SAANTEAF
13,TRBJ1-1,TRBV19,ASTWTGRRNTEAF
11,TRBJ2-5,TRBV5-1,ASSLGYQETQY
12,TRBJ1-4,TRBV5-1,ASSLDSTNEKLF
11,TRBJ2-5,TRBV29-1,SVGGQTPETQY
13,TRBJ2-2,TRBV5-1,ASSLIQGAAGELF
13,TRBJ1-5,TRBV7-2,ASSLSGSFNQPQH
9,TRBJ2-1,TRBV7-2,ASSHYDEQF
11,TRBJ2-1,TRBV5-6,ASGTSGGNEQF
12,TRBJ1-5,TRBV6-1,ASNPETVYQPQH
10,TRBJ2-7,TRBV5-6,ASSFRGREQY
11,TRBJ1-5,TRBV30,ASRGGFNQPQH
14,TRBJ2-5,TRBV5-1,ASSLALTGSQETQY
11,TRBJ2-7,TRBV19,ASSSGQGGEQY
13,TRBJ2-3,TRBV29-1,SVAATSGNSDTQY
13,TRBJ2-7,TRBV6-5,ASSPRGERGYEQY
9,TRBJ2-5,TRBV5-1,ASSLQETQY
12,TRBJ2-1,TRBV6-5,ASSSFNNYNEQF
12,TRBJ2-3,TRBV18,ASSPPHGTDTQY
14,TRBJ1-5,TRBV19,ASSRGQVESNQPQH
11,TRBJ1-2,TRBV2,ASRGDTTRGYT
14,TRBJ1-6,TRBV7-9,ASSSWSGGANSPLH
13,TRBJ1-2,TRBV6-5,ASSYRSDSAYGYT
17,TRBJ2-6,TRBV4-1,ASSLSGFHPNPGANVLT
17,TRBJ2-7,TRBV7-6,ASSLIMSGGGKRPYEQY
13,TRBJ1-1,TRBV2,ASSNLGSLSTEAF
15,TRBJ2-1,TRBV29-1,SVEGIPGQASYNEQF
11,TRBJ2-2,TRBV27,ASSSSYIGELF
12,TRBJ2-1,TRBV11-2,ASSSPQGYNEQF
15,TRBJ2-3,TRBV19,ASSPSGGGGSTDTQY
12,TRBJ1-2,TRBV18,ASSTGTARYGYT